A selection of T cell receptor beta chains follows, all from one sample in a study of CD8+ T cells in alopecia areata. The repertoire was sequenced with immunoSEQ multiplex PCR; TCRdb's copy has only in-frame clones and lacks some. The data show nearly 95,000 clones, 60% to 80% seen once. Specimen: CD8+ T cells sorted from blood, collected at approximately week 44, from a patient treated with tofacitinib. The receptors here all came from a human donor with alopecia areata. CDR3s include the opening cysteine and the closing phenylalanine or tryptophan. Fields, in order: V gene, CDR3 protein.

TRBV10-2 CASWSGSVEAFF
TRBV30 CAWRSGGAYEQYF
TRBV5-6 CASSLAGGNQPQHF
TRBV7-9 CASSLGSGYTF
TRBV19 CASRPMDRNTEAFF
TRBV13 CASSLDREETQYF
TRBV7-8 CASSLPRGGAYNEQFF
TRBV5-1 CASSLSGGELFF
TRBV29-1 CSVESQGFTDTQYF
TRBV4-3 CASSQDPAPRDIQYF
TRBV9 CASSHPRGQGASYEQYF
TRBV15 CATSRDRRQEQYF
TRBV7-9 CASSLGGPNQPQHF
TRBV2 CASIGEQSPNGYTF
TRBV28 CASSFPRLRGSGNTIYF
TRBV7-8 CASSLGSNSGANVLTF
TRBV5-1 CASRVPFGSGANVLTF
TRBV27 CASSLAQGGNSYEQYF
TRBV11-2 CASSLVRTSEDTQYF
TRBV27 CASSLASRNEKLFF
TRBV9 CASSGSGSGTEAFF
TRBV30 CAWSLRGLEAFF
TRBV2 CASTSPDRRDNGYTF
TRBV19 CASSMRSHQPQHF
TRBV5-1 CASSLERVTDTQYF
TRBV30 CAFRTGNTEAFF
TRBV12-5 CASGLVGNTGELFF